A single TCR beta chain is shown here with its context. It may be a read error: a sequence one base away is much more abundant. Amplification of TCR alpha and beta CDR3 regions from RNA used iRepertoire nested multiplex PCR. One-step reverse transcription and amplification started from around 100-400 ng of tissue mRNA or PBMC total RNA. One entry per CDR3 protein, called by TCRdb with MiXCR from the multiplex PCR reads. The sample has under 200,000 distinct CDR3 sequences, around 40% seen once. The germline gives CDR1 DFQATT, CDR2 SNEGSKA (reference sequence). V was cut by 7 bases and J by 4 bases, with 17 bases left in between. This CDR3 is built from 13 residues. This sample was included in a study of glioma-infiltrating T cells.

The sequenced sample was glioma tissue, nonneoplastic brain tissue, or PBMCs (not recorded which). The rearrangement uses TRBV20-1 and TRBJ2-7, with D perhaps matching TRBD1 (5 bases). The clonotype comes from a human donor with low-grade glioma or glioblastoma, undergoing nonglioma brain surgery, or in good health (not recorded which). As DNA, the CDR3 is TGCAGTGTCACGGACACGCTTTCTTACGAGCAGTACTTC. It is translated as CSVTDTLSYEQYF.